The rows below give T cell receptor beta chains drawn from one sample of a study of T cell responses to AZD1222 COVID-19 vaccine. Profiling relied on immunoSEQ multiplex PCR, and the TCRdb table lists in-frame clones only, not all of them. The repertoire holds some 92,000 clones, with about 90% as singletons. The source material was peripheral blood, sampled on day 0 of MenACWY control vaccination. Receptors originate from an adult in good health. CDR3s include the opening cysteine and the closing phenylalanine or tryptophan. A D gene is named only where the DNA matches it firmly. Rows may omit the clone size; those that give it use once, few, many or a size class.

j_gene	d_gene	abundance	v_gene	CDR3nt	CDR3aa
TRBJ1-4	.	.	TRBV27	TGTGCCACCTCCCGGTGGGGGCAGCAAGTAAATGAAAAACTGTTTTTT	CATSRWGQQVNEKLFF
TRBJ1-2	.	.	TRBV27	TGTGCCAGCAGTACAGGCTGGAACTATGGCTACACCTTC	CASSTGWNYGYTF
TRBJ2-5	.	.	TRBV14	TGTGCCAGCAGCCAGGGGCAGGAAGGTCTCCAAGAGACCCAGTACTTC	CASSQGQEGLQETQYF
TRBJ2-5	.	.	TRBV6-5	TGTGCCAGCAGTCAGAGCCTACAAGGGGAGACCCAGTACTTC	CASSQSLQGETQYF
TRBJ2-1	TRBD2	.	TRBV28	TGTGCCAGCAGTTTATCGGGGATAGCGGGGGGGCCGGTTTATGAGCAGTTCTTC	CASSLSGIAGGPVYEQFF
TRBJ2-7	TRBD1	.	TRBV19	TGTGCCAGTAGCAAGCTCCGGGACAGCTCCTACGAGCAGTACTTC	CASSKLRDSSYEQYF
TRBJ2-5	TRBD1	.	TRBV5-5	TGTGCCAGCAGCTGGAGGGACAGGACGGCGGAGACCCAGTACTTC	CASSWRDRTAETQYF
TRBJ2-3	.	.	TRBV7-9	TGTGCCAGCAGAGACATGGGGGATACGCAGTATTTT	CASRDMGDTQYF
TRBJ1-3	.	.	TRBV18	TGTGCCAGCTCACCAGAGGACAGCCAGTTCTCTGGAAACACCATATATTTT	CASSPEDSQFSGNTIYF
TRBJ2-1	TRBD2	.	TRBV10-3	TGTGCCACAACTGACGTGGGACTAATGTCCTACAATGAGCAGTTCTTC	CATTDVGLMSYNEQFF
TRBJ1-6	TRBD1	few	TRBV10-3	TGTGCCATCAGTGAGGGACAGGGACGGGGGTCACCCCTCCACTTT	CAISEGQGRGSPLHF
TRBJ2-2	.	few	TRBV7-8	TGTGCCAGCAGCCCAGGGGTAGCCGGGGAGCTGTTTTTT	CASSPGVAGELFF
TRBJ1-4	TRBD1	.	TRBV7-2	TGTGCCAGCAGCTTAGTGGCCACTGGGACAGGGGGCGGAAAACTGTTTTTT	CASSLVATGTGGGKLFF
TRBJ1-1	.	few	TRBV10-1	TGCGCCAGCAGAATGGACTTTTCCACTGAAGCTTTCTTT	CASRMDFSTEAFF
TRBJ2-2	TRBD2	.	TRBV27	TGTGCCAGCAGGCCTTGGGGGGGGAACACCGGGGAGCTGTTTTTT	CASRPWGGNTGELFF
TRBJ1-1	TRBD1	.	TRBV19	TGTGCCAGTAGCCTGGGGTCCGACAGGGGTGCTGAAGCTTTCTTT	CASSLGSDRGAEAFF
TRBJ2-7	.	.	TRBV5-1	TGCGCCAGCAGCCCTCAATCGAGCTCCTACGAGCAGTACTTC	CASSPQSSSYEQYF